This TCR beta chain was observed in a study of T cells in Graves' hyperthyroidism and ophthalmopathy. Exclusion of patients followed from uncontrolled infection, other autoimmune disease, pregnancy or lactation. In regard to this clonotype: Its antigen is not known.

The study's findings and limits: The model made its ophthalmopathy prediction, and onset followed a median around 6.5 months later. Blood also contained most expanded thyroid clonotypes above 0.001.

What was amplified from RNA transcripts were TCR beta CDR3 regions. RT-PCR in the first round (using the HTBI primer set) targeted the TCR CDR3. MiXCR, run by TCRdb on the multiplex PCR reads, gives a single entry per CDR3 protein. The repertoire holds 500,000 to 750,000 distinct CDR3 sequences, with just over 45% as singletons. V was pared by 4 bases and J by 3 bases, with 18 bases between. CDR3 size: 15 residues. The germline V gene encodes CDR1 SQVTM and CDR2 ANQGSEA. The clonotype was recovered from a woman under 30 with Graves' hyperthyroidism. V gene TRBV29-1 combines with J gene TRBJ2-5; perhaps TRBD1 as D (6 bases). Sequencing was carried out using peripheral blood or thyroid tissue (not recorded which). Here the CDR3 reads CSVVDRPGAEETQYF. The CDR3 DNA is TGCAGCGTTGTAGACAGGCCAGGAGCGGAAGAGACCCAGTACTTC. Looking up the rest from reference TRBV29-1 and TRBJ2-5 gives the full variable domain: SAVISQKPSRDICQRGTSLTIQCQVDSQVTMMFWYRQQPGQSLTLIATANQGSEATYESGFVIDKFPISRPNLTFSTLTVSNMSPEDSSIYLCSVVDRPGAEETQYFGPGTRLLVL.